This T cell receptor beta chain originates from a study of regulatory T cells in long-lasting Graves disease (dated by TCRdb to about 2021). At the level of the whole study: Newly diagnosed Graves' disease patients had taken antithyroid drugs for less than 3 months. Patients with persistent Graves' disease were compared with patients with newly diagnosed Graves' disease using TCR sequencing and RNA sequencing of peripheral blood. The study was conducted in China and was registered as a clinical trial. A total of some 33 samples were covered by TCR sequencing, comprising about 13 persistent and 20 or so newly diagnosed Graves' disease patients. The full study reports these points: Persistent patients shared more public clonotypes among themselves (over 2,500) than newly diagnosed patients did (approximately 870). The authors acknowledged the small sample size as a limitation that may reduce accuracy. Because the primary lesion, thyroid tissue, could not be accessed, the study looked at peripheral blood alone. Preferential use of TRBV28, TRBJ1-2 and TRBJ2-5 was observed in persistent disease, whereas TRBV20-1 and TRBJ2-1 were favored in newly diagnosed disease. Persistent Graves' disease patients showed lower TCR Shannon entropy and fewer highly expanded clones than newly diagnosed patients, suggesting clonal expansion. Only the TCR beta chain was sequenced and analyzed.

The CDR3, cysteine through phenylalanine, is 17 amino acids long. This entry keeps only the CDR3 DNA: 51 bases, framed from base 1. CDR1 ENHRY and CDR2 SYGVKD were looked up in the germline V gene. The time point label of this sample denotes: newly diagnosed GD, antithyroid drugs for less than 3 months. For both TCR sequencing and RNA sequencing, RNA was extracted from PBMCs using TRIzol. The diagnosis of Graves' disease was made according to American Thyroid Association guidelines. The patients came from an endocrinology department in Xi'an, China. From each patient, around 9 milliliters of peripheral blood was collected into an EDTA anticoagulant tube. Ficoll Paque Plus density gradient separation was used to isolate PBMCs, and no further T cell sorting was performed. RNA quality was checked with an Agilent 2100 Bioanalyzer and agarose gel, and concentration with a NanoDrop 2000. A word on this clonotype: This clone's antigen is unknown. A junction boundary mismatches the germline segment, possibly from a read error.

Library construction relied on multiplex PCR. Sequencing took place on an Illumina HiSeq 4000. TCR beta libraries were built with iRepertoire HTBI primers and Arm-PCR amplification of CDR3 regions. Before sequencing, the PCR products went through gel purification. As for the original processing: A total of fewer than 65 TRBV and about 13 TRBJ segments were identified across samples and were used for gene usage analysis of CDR3 amino acid clonotypes. Filtered high-quality paired reads were merged into contigs using COPE and FqMerger. BLAST was used to align contigs to IMGT TRBV, TRBD and TRBJ reference genes, with CDR3 defined following IMGT. Highly expanded clones were defined as clonotypes with a frequency above 0.1%. Repertoire diversity was measured by Shannon entropy, and V-J evenness by the Gini coefficient. A clonotype was considered public if more than one individual shared it. Using fastp trimming at Q25 and MiXCR clonotype assembly, TCRdb reanalyzed the public sequencing data and kept in-frame beta chains. Each entry merges the rows of one CDR3 protein and shows their most common DNA and genes. The V and J calls here are based on TCRdb, not the publication. Here the sample has 500,000 to 700,000 distinct CDR3 sequences; around 17% occur a single time. Of the sample, around 18% falls within the top ten clones.

These data also featured in a second study, about T cells in Graves' hyperthyroidism and ophthalmopathy. Reported in the second study: Stable Graves' hyperthyroidism was defined as no progression to ophthalmopathy during 18 months of follow-up. The hyperthyroidism patients were between 18 and 65 years old and newly diagnosed, with a disease duration of less than 2 months. Patients with uncontrolled infections, other autoimmune diseases, pregnancy or lactation were excluded. Diagnoses relied on clinical symptoms, serum thyroxine and TRAb, thyroid ultrasound and orbital computed tomography. The TCR CDR3 was subjected to a first round of RT-PCR using the HTBI primer set and the Qiagen OneStep RT-PCR kit. Blood samples also contained most of the expanded thyroid clonotypes (frequency above 0.001), which suggests that blood repertoires may reflect thyroid immune responses. Ophthalmopathy was separated from stable hyperthyroidism by a 13 V-J signature model, with approximately 89% sensitivity and 81% to 82% specificity obtained in cross-validation and 80%/75% obtained in testing. In validation, progression to ophthalmopathy was predicted by the model with around 71% sensitivity and roughly 76% specificity, a median of around 5.9 months before onset. TCR V-J signatures able to tell the groups apart were searched for in a discovery cohort of 90 to 100 patients, of whom around 42 had Graves' ophthalmopathy and 57 had stable Graves' hyperthyroidism. Prospective prediction of ophthalmopathy was tested in an independent validation cohort consisting of fewer than 20 hyperthyroidism patients and 15 to 17 patients who later progressed to ophthalmopathy. The 75 to 100 discovery patients were randomly split 7:3 into training and test sets. In addition, the study compared T-cell repertoires in thyroid tissue and in blood from six Graves' hyperthyroidism patients. After blood sampling, hyperthyroidism patients were treated with methimazole at a starting dose of 30 mg daily, and ophthalmopathy patients were treated with high-dose intravenous methylprednisolone. Libraries were constructed in a second round of multiplex PCR, after which size selection and purification were performed. Libraries were sequenced paired-end with 100 bp reads on an Illumina HiSeq2000. Raw data were processed with SOAPnuke, discarding reads with adapters, uncalled bases, mean Phred below 15, or no exact constant-primer or identifier match. High-quality paired reads were merged using COPE v1.2.5, and each unique nucleotide sequence was defined as a clonotype. Clonotypes were aligned to IMGT TRBV, TRBD and TRBJ reference segments using MiTCR v1.1. Analysis was restricted to V-J combinations with a frequency above 0.0001, which covered 99.2% of repertoires. A TCS score was defined as the ratio between F50 (clonal expansion) and ExV (chaos), using BLOSUM62-based TCRdist between CDR3 peptides within each V-J. Welch's t-statistics and random forest reduced roughly 500 V-J features to about 13, which were used in a naive Bayes classifier (R e1071). No statistical method was used to set the sample size in advance, and investigators knew the group allocation. TCR Vbeta CDR3 sequencing of around 130 peripheral blood samples (over 40 ophthalmopathy, 75 to 80 hyperthyroidism and some 17 progressor patients) is reported in the paper.

The sample in question was peripheral blood mononuclear cells (PBMCs), obtained at new diagnosis, from a patient treated with antithyroid drugs. The rearranged chain carries TRBV10-3 and TRBJ1-4, and possibly TRBD1, on 6 matching bases. The receptor comes from a woman younger than 45 with Graves disease. Donor details come from another sample of the same person, matched by shared clones. The CDR3 protein: CACSPGTSILANERLFF. The bases read TGTGCCTGTAGCCCCGGGACATCCATTCTGGCTAATGAAAGACTGTTTTTT.